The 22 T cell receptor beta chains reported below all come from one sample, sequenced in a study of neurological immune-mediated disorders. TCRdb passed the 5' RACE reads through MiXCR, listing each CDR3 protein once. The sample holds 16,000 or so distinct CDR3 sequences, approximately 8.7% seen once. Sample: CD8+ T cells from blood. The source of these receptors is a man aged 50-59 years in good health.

This chain's CDR3 is CASTRLDSYEQYF. The DNA of the CDR3 is TGTGCCAGCACAAGACTCGACTCCTACGAGCAGTACTTC. The chain links TRBV6-4 to TRBJ2-7, with D unresolved. From germline, CDR1 is MRHNA and CDR2 SNTAGT. Trimming cost V 7 bases and J 0 bases, with 10 bases left between them. The CDR3 runs 13 residues.

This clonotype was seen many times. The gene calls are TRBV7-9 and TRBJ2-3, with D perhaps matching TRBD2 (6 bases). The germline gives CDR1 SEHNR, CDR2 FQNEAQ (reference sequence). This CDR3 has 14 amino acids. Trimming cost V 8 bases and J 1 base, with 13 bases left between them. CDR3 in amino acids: CASGGSERTDTQYF. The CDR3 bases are TGTGCCAGCGGGGGGAGCGAACGCACAGATACGCAGTATTTT. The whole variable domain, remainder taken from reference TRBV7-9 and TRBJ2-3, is DTGVSQNPRHKITKRGQNVTFRCDPISEHNRLYWYRQTLGQGPEFLTYFQNEAQLEKSRLLSDRFSAERPKGSFSTLEIQRTEQGDSAMYLCASGGSERTDTQYFGPGTRLTVL.

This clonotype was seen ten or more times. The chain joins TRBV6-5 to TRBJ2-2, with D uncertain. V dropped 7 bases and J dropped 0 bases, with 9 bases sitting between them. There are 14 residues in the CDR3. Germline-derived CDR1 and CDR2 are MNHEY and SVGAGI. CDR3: CASTAGTNTGELFF. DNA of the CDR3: TGTGCCAGCACGGCAGGCACGAACACCGGGGAGCTGTTTTTT.

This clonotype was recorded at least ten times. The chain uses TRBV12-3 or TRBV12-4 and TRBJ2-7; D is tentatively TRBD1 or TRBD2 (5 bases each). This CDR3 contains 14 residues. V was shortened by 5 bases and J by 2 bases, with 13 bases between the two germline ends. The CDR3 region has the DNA TGTGCCAGCAGTCCGAGGGACGGAACCTACGAGCAGTACTTC. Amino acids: CASSPRDGTYEQYF.

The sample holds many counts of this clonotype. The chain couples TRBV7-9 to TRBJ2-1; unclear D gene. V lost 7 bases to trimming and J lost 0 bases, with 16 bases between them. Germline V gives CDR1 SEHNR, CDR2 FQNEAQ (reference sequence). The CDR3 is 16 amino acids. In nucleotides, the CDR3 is TGTGCCAGCATAGTAACCCGGAAGAGCTCCTACAATGAGCAGTTCTTC. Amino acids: CASIVTRKSSYNEQFF.

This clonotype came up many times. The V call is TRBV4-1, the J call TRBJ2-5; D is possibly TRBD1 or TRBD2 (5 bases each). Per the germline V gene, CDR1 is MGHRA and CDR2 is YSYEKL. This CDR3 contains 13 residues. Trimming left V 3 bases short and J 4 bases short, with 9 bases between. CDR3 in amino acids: CASSQGPLETQYF. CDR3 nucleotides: TGCGCCAGCAGCCAGGGACCTCTAGAGACCCAGTACTTC.

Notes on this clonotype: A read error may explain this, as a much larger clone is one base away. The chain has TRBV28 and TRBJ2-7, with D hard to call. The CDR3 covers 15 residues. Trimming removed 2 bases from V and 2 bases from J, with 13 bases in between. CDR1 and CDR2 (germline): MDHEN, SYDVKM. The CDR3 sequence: CASSLRPVVTYEQYF. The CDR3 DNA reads TGTGCCAGCAGTTTAAGGCCCGTAGTGACCTACGAGCAGTACTTC. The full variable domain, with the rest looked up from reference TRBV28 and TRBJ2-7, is DVKVTQSSRYLVKRTGEKVFLECVQDMDHENMFWYRQDPGLGLRLIYFSYDVKMKEKGDIPEGYSVSREKKERFSLILESASTNQTSMYLCASSLRPVVTYEQYFGPGTRLTVT.

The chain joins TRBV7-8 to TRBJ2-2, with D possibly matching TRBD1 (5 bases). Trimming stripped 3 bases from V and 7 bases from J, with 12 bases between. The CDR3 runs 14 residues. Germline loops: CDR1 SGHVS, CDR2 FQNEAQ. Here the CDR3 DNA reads TGTGCCAGCAGCTTTGCCAGGGCCGGCGGGGAGCTGTTTTTT. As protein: CASSFARAGGELFF.

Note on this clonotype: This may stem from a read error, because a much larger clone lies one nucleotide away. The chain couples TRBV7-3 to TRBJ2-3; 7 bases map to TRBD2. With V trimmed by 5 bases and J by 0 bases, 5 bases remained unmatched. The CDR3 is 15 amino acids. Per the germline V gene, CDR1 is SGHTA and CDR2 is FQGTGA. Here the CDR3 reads CASSTLARSTDTQYF. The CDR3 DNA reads TGTGCCAGCAGCACACTAGCGCGGAGCACAGATACGCAGTATTTT.

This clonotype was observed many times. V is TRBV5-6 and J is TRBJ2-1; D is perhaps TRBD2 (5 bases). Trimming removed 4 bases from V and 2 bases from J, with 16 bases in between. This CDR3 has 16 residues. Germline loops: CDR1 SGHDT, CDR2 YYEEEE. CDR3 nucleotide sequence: TGTGCCAGCAGCCCCGGGAATAGCTTAACCTACAATGAGCAGTTCTTC. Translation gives CASSPGNSLTYNEQFF.

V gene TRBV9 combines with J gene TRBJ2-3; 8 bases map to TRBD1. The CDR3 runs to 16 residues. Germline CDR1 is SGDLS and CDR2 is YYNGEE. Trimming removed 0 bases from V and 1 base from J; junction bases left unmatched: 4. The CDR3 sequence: CASSVESTGGTDTQYF. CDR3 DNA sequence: TGTGCCAGCAGCGTAGAGTCGACAGGGGGCACAGATACGCAGTATTTT.

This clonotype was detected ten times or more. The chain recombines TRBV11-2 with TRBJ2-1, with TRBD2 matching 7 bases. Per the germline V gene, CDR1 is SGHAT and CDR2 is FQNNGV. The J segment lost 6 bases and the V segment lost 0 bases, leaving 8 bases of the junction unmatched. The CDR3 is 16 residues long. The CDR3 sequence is CASSLDWRGRGNEQFF. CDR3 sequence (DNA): TGTGCCAGCAGCTTAGATTGGCGCGGGAGAGGCAATGAGCAGTTCTTC.

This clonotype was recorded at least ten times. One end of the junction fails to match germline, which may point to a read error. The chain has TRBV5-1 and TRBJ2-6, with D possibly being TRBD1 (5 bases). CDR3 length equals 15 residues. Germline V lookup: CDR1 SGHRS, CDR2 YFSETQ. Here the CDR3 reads CASNLGQSGANVLTF. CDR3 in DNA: TGCGCCAGCAACTTGGGGCAGTCTGGGGCCAACGTCCTGACTTTC.

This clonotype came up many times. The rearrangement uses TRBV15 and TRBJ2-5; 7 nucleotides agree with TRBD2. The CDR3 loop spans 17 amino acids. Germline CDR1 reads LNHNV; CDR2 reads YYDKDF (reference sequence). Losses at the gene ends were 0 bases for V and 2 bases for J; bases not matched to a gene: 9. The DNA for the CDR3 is TGTGCCACCAGCAGAGATCCAGGCGGGGGACTACAAGAGACCCAGTACTTC. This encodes CATSRDPGGGLQETQYF.

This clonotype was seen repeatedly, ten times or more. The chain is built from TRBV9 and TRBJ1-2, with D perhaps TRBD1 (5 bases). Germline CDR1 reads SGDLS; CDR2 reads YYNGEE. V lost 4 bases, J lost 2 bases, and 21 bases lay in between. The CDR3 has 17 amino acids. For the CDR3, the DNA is TGTGCCAGCAGCCCAAGGAGTGCCGGGACGGGAAACTATGGCTACACCTTC. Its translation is CASSPRSAGTGNYGYTF.

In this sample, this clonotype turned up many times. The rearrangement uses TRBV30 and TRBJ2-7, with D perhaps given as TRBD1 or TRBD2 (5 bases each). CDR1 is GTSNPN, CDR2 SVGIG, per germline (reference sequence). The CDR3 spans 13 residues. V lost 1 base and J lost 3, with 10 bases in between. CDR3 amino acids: CAWSDGTVYEQYF. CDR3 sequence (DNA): TGTGCCTGGAGTGACGGGACGGTCTACGAGCAGTACTTC. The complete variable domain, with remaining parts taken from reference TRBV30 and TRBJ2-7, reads SQTIHQWPATLVQPVGSPLSLECTVEGTSNPNLYWYRQAAGRGLQLLFYSVGIGQISSEVPQNLSASRPQDRQFILSSKKLLLSDSGFYLCAWSDGTVYEQYFGPGTRLTVT.

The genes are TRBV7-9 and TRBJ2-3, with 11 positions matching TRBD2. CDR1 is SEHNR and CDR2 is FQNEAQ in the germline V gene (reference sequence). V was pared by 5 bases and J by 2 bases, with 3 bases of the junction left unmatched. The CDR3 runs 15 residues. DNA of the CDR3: TGTGCCAGCAGCAAGACTAGCGGGGACACAGATACGCAGTATTTT. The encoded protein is CASSKTSGDTDTQYF.

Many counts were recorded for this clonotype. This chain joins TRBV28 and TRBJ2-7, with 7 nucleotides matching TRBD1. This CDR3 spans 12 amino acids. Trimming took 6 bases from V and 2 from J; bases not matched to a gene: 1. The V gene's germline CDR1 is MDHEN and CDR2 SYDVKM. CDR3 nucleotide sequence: TGTGCCAGCAGCGACAGGGCCTACGAGCAGTACTTC. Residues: CASSDRAYEQYF.

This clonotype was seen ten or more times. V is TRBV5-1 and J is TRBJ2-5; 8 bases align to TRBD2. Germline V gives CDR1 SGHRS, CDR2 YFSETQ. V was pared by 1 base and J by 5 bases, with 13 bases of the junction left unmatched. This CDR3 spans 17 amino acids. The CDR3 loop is CASSLTPSVAGRETQYF. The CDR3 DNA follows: TGCGCCAGCAGCTTGACACCGTCTGTAGCGGGACGTGAGACCCAGTACTTC.

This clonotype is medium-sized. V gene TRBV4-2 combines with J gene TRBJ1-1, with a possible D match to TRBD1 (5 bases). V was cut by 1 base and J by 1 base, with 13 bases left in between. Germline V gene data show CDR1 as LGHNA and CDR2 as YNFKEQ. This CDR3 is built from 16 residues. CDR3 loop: CASSQAWGETNTEAFF. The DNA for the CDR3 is TGTGCCAGCAGCCAAGCGTGGGGGGAAACGAACACTGAAGCTTTCTTT.

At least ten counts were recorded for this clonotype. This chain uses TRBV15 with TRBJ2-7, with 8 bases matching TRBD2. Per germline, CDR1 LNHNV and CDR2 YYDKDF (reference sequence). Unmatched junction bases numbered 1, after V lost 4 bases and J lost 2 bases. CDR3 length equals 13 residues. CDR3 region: CATSTGGAYEQYF. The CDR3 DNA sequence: TGTGCCACCAGCACGGGAGGGGCCTACGAGCAGTACTTC.

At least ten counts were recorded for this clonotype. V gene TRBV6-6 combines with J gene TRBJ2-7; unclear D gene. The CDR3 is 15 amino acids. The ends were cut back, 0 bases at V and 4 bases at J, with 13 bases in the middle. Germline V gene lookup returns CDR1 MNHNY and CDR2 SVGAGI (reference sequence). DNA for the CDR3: TGTGCCAGCAGTTACTCCGGAGCCGCAAATTACGAGCAGTACTTC. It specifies CASSYSGAANYEQYF.